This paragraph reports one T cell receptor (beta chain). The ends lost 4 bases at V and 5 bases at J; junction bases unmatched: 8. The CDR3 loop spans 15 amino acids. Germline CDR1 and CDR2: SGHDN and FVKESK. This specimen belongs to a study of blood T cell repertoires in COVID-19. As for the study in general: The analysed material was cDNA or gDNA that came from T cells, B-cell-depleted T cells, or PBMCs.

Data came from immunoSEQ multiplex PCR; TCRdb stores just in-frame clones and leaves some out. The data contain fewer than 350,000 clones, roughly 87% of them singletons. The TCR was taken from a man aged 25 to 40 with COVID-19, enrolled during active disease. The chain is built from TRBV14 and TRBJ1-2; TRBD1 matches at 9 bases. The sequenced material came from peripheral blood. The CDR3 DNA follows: TGTGCCAGCAGCCCCAATACCGGGACAGGGTATGGCTACACCTTC. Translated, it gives CASSPNTGTGYGYTF.